Below are 16 T cell receptor beta chains sequenced from a single sample in a study of shared clonotypes between healthy human individuals. Generated by immunoSEQ multiplex PCR, the TCRdb table keeps only in-frame clones and is missing some. The profile shows about 2,200,000 clones, about 93% of them singletons. Naive CD8 cells comprised CD45RO-negative, CCR7-positively selected cells, excluding terminally differentiated effector memory CD45RA+ cells. The sequenced sample consisted of naive CD8+ T cells from PBMCs. These receptors originate from a man aged 18 to 30 in good health. Some clones in this sample may be carry-over from other donors' samples.

This CDR3 reads CASSGEVGFEAFF. CDR3 nucleotides: TGTGCCAGCAGTGGGGAGGTGGGCTTTGAAGCTTTCTTT. This chain connects TRBV6-5 to TRBJ1-1; D is undetermined. V gave up 5 bases and J gave up 7 bases, with 14 bases separating them. Germline V gene sequence: CDR1 MNHEY, CDR2 SVGAGI. CDR3 length equals 13 residues.

The rearrangement links TRBV7-9 to TRBJ1-5, with TRBD1 matching over 9 bases. The CDR3 has 17 amino acids. Trimming at V came to 4 bases and at J to 3 bases, leaving 10 bases not matched to a gene. Germline lookup yields CDR1 SEHNR and CDR2 FQNEAQ (reference sequence). The CDR3 spells CASSSVRDRASNQPQHF. The CDR3 nucleotides read TGTGCCAGCAGCTCCGTCCGGGACAGGGCCTCCAATCAGCCCCAGCATTTT.

A word on this clone: Additional DNA sequences in this sample encode the identical CDR3. J is TRBJ2-1 and V is TRBV9, with 9 bases matching TRBD1. Germline-derived CDR1 and CDR2 are SGDLS and YYNGEE. The CDR3 is 15 amino acids. J gave up 2 bases and V 4 bases, and 4 bases lay outside the gene matches. CDR3 in DNA: TGTGCCAGCAGCCCCGGACAGGGGCCCTACAATGAGCAGTTCTTC. Translating gives CASSPGQGPYNEQFF.

The gene calls are TRBV5-1 and TRBJ2-7; maybe TRBD2 (5 bases). This CDR3 has 14 residues. From germline, CDR1 is SGHRS and CDR2 YFSETQ. V gave up 4 bases and J gave up 5 bases, with 16 bases separating them. This CDR3 reads CASSPLRTGNEQYF. The CDR3 DNA sequence: TGCGCCAGCAGCCCCCTTAGAACGGGGAACGAGCAGTACTTC.

This sequence joins TRBV11-3 and TRBJ2-2; TRBD1 aligns across 7 bases. This CDR3 region has 16 residues. CDR1 is SGHNT, CDR2 YENEEA, per germline. V was clipped by 5 bases and J by 1 base; unmatched bases: 7. Here the CDR3 reads CASSLWGQQNTGELFF. CDR3 DNA sequence: TGTGCCAGCAGCCTCTGGGGACAGCAGAACACCGGGGAGCTGTTTTTT.

The J gene is TRBJ1-1, the V gene TRBV11-2; TRBD1 matches at 8 bases. Trimming cost V 5 bases and J 6 bases; bases outside gene matches: 5. The germline gives CDR1 SGHAT, CDR2 FQNNGV. The CDR3 is made up of 13 amino acids. CDR3 DNA sequence: TGTGCCAGCAGCCCGACAGGGGCTCCTGAAGCTTTCTTT. Translation gives CASSPTGAPEAFF. The whole variable domain, filled in from reference TRBV11-2 and TRBJ1-1, reads EAGVAQSPRYKIIEKRQSVAFWCNPISGHATLYWYQQILGQGPKLLIQFQNNGVVDDSQLPKDRFSAERLKGVDSTLKIQPAKLEDSAVYLCASSPTGAPEAFFGQGTRLTVV.

The gene calls are TRBV2 and TRBJ2-3, with 7 positions matching TRBD2. The V gene's germline CDR1 is SNHLY and CDR2 FYNNEI. J lost 2 bases, V lost 2 bases, and 4 bases had no gene match. The length of the CDR3 is 15 residues. The CDR3 loop is CASSERLAPTDTQYF. The DNA of the CDR3 is TGTGCCAGCAGTGAAAGACTAGCCCCCACAGATACGCAGTATTTT. Together with reference TRBV2 and TRBJ2-3, the CDR3 gives the full variable domain: EPEVTQTPSHQVTQMGQEVILRCVPISNHLYFYWYRQILGQKVEFLVSFYNNEISEKSEIFDDQFSVERPDGSNFTLKIRSTKLEDSAMYFCASSERLAPTDTQYFGPGTRLTVL.

This clone was recorded once. The chain combines TRBV9 with TRBJ2-3, with D perhaps TRBD1 or TRBD2 (5 bases each). The V end was cut by 3 bases, the J end by 0 bases, with 14 bases between. Germline lookup yields CDR1 SGDLS and CDR2 YYNGEE. The CDR3 is made up of 16 amino acids. In DNA, the CDR3 is TGTGCCAGCAGCGCAAACCCGGGGACGAGCACAGATACGCAGTATTTT. Its translation is CASSANPGTSTDTQYF.

The J gene is TRBJ1-2, the V gene TRBV29-1; 9 bases are a match to TRBD1. The CDR3 totals 12 residues. Germline CDR1 reads SQVTM; CDR2 reads ANQGSEA. V was clipped by 5 bases and J by 6 bases; unmatched bases: 4. Here the CDR3 DNA reads TGCAGCGTTCTGGGACAGGGAGATGGCTACACCTTC. Encoded protein: CSVLGQGDGYTF.

Concerning this clone itself: Other DNA sequences in this sample translate to the same CDR3. The rearrangement joins TRBV18 to TRBJ2-7; D remains ambiguous. CDR3 length equals 12 residues. Trimming left V 3 bases short and J 0 bases short, with 3 bases between. Germline V gene lookup returns CDR1 KGHSH and CDR2 LQKENI. The CDR3: CASSPSSYEQYF. In DNA form, the CDR3 reads TGTGCCAGCTCACCGTCCTCCTACGAGCAGTACTTC.

J is TRBJ2-1 and V is TRBV9; 10 positions match TRBD2. Germline CDR1 and CDR2: SGDLS and YYNGEE. V shed 4 bases and J 6 bases; nucleotides not matched to a gene: 10. This CDR3 has 16 amino acids. The CDR3, as DNA: TGTGCCAGCAGCTCCCGAAGCGGGAGGGAGGCCAATGAGCAGTTCTTC. This encodes CASSSRSGREANEQFF.

This clone was observed a handful of times. This chain connects TRBV6-5 to TRBJ1-1, with D possibly TRBD1 on 6 matching bases. CDR3 length equals 14 residues. V was cut by 8 bases and J by 4 bases, with 17 bases left in between. The germline V gene encodes CDR1 MNHEY and CDR2 SVGAGI. The CDR3 coding sequence is TGTGCCAGCGGGGCAGGGGTAAGTTCCACTGAAGCTTTCTTT. This codes for CASGAGVSSTEAFF.

V usage is TRBV28 and J usage is TRBJ1-5; weak D call: TRBD1 (6 bases). CDR3 length: 16 amino acids. With 5 bases removed from V and 0 bases from J, the gap between germline ends came to 14 bases. In germline, CDR1 is MDHEN, CDR2 SYDVKM. The DNA for the CDR3 is TGTGCCAGCAGTCCCAAGGGACAATATAGCAATCAGCCCCAGCATTTT. Translated: CASSPKGQYSNQPQHF.

Only a few counts were recorded for this clone. The sample has other DNA sequences that encode this CDR3 too. The V gene is TRBV5-1, the J gene TRBJ2-1; D is unclear. Germline loops: CDR1 SGHRS, CDR2 YFSETQ. The CDR3 totals 11 residues. Deletions cut 0 bases from V and 6 bases from J, with 1 base between. CDR3: CASSLGNEQFF. Here the CDR3 DNA reads TGCGCCAGCAGCTTGGGCAATGAGCAGTTCTTC.

The gene calls are TRBV6-5 and TRBJ1-2; D may be TRBD1 (6 bases). From germline, CDR1 is MNHEY and CDR2 SVGAGI. CDR3 length: 14 amino acids. The V gene lost 2 bases and the J gene lost 8 bases, with 15 bases spanning the gap. The CDR3 bases are TGTGCCAGCAGTTACCGGGGCTCAGGGGTCGGCTACACCTTC. The encoded protein is CASSYRGSGVGYTF.

The chain employs TRBV4-1 and TRBJ2-7; D is ambiguous. Trimming stripped 4 bases from V and 0 bases from J, with 13 bases between. CDR3 size: 15 residues. Germline CDR1 is MGHRA and CDR2 is YSYEKL. The CDR3 DNA follows: TGCGCCAGCAGCCCCGAGCTGGCTAGCTCCTACGAGCAGTACTTC. Translated, it gives CASSPELASSYEQYF.